The clone carrying this T cell receptor (beta chain) was found a few times. The CDR3 is 17 amino acids. The germline V gene encodes CDR1 SGHDN and CDR2 FVKESK. Trimming took 2 bases from V and 5 from J, leaving 20 bases between them. The sample belongs to a study of glioma-infiltrating T cells after dendritic cell vaccination. TCRB CDR3 was amplified from 2 ug genomic DNA or less. Assay: immunoSEQ multiplex PCR; the TCRdb copy retains only in-frame clones and omits some. The sample lists about 73,000 clones; over 75% were seen once. The TCR was taken from a human donor with glioblastoma. The sample was blood, taken before dendritic cell vaccination. J is TRBJ2-3 and V is TRBV14, with D possibly matching TRBD1 (5 bases). CDR3 sequence reads: CASSQFSFAGSQDTQYF. The CDR3 DNA follows: TGTGCCAGCAGCCAATTCTCGTTTGCAGGGTCTCAAGATACGCAGTATTTT.